The sequence of this T cell receptor (beta chain) was determined in a study of blood T cell repertoires in COVID-19. About the research overall: Both acute and convalescent COVID-19 samples were obtained from the United States, Italy and Spain. Sources were T cells, B-cell-depleted T cells, or PBMCs; the material itself was cDNA or gDNA.

As originally analysed: By means of reference gene primer amplification, nucleated cell counts were estimated. Clones were read by immunoSEQ multiplex PCR, and TCRdb kept only the in-frame ones, dropping some. The V and J calls and clone size are taken from that table; D and trimming were inferred from the DNA. The top ten hold around 12% of the sample, which has hundreds of thousands of clones, 70% to 90% seen once. The TCR was taken from a woman between 18 and 29 years old who had recovered from COVID-19. Input material: peripheral blood.

The chain's CDR3 is CASSVVAGGENTEAFF. CDR3 coding DNA: TGTGCCAGCAGCGTAGTGGCAGGGGGAGAGAACACTGAAGCTTTCTTT. This sequence joins TRBV9 and TRBJ1-1, with 7 positions matching TRBD1. The junction had 6 bases not matched to a gene; V was cut back by 0 bases and J by 1 base. Germline assignment: CDR1 SGDLS and CDR2 YYNGEE. This CDR3 comprises 16 residues. The complete variable domain, with remaining parts taken from reference TRBV9 and TRBJ1-1, reads DSGVTQTPKHLITATGQRVTLRCSPRSGDLSVYWYQQSLDQGLQFLIQYYNGEERAKGNILERFSAQQFPDLHSELNLSSLELGDSALYFCASSVVAGGENTEAFFGQGTRLTVV.